These 7 T cell receptor beta chains were all obtained from the same sample, sequenced in a study of blood T cell repertoires in COVID-19. Produced via immunoSEQ multiplex PCR; TCRdb's table is partial and in-frame only. In the table there are approximately 290,000 clones, approximately 85% of which are singletons. Input material: peripheral blood. Receptors originate from a human donor with COVID-19, enrolled during active disease. The donor label of this sample is uncertain.

The chain carries TRBV9 and TRBJ1-2; D gene unclear. The CDR3 loop spans 12 amino acids. Germline V gene lookup returns CDR1 SGDLS and CDR2 YYNGEE. With 4 bases removed from V and 8 bases from J, the gap between germline ends came to 12 bases. The CDR3 region has the DNA TGTGCCAGCAGCCCTAGCCACGGCGGCTACACCTTC. It specifies CASSPSHGGYTF.

This chain uses TRBV19 with TRBJ2-7; 10 bases agree with TRBD1. The junction had 6 bases not matched to a gene; V was cut back by 5 bases and J by 5 bases. This CDR3 comprises 14 residues. Germline V lookup: CDR1 LNHDA, CDR2 SQIVND (reference sequence). The CDR3 sequence is CASSSDRGEDEQYF. For the CDR3, the DNA is TGTGCCAGTAGTTCGGACAGGGGGGAAGACGAGCAGTACTTC.

This sequence joins TRBV7-2 and TRBJ1-4; 7 bases map to TRBD1. CDR3 size: 16 residues. CDR1 SGHTA and CDR2 FQGNSA come from the germline V gene. Trimming removed 3 bases from V and 7 bases from J; junction bases left unmatched: 11. The CDR3 nucleotides read TGTGCCAGCAGCTTGGCGGGAGGACAGGCCTTTGAAAAACTGTTTTTT. Its translation is CASSLAGGQAFEKLFF. Full variable domain (outside the CDR3, taken from reference TRBV7-2 and TRBJ1-4): GAGVSQSPSNKVTEKGKDVELRCDPISGHTALYWYRQSLGQGLEFLIYFQGNSAPDKSGLPSDRFSAERTGGSVSTLTIQRTQQEDSAVYLCASSLAGGQAFEKLFFGSGTQLSVL.

The V gene is TRBV6-6, the J gene TRBJ1-2, with 7 nucleotides matching TRBD1. CDR1 MNHNY and CDR2 SVGAGI come from the germline V gene (reference sequence). V lost 3 bases and J lost 8; bases outside the gene matches: 12. There are 15 residues in the CDR3. The CDR3 nucleotides are TGTGCCAGCAGTTATTTCGAACAGGGGCTTGAGGGCTACACCTTC. Protein: CASSYFEQGLEGYTF.

The rearrangement joins TRBV4-1 to TRBJ2-2; 8 bases agree with TRBD2. Germline V gene lookup returns CDR1 MGHRA and CDR2 YSYEKL. V was clipped by 0 bases and J by 4 bases; unmatched bases: 10. This CDR3 is built from 18 residues. CDR3 DNA sequence: TGCGCCAGCAGCCAAGATGCGGCGGGAGGTAGTGGCACCGGGGAGCTGTTTTTT. It is translated as CASSQDAAGGSGTGELFF.

The chain is built from TRBV28 and TRBJ1-3; D not resolved. The V and J ends lost 5 bases and 0 bases respectively, with 14 bases between them. The CDR3 has 16 residues. CDR1 and CDR2 from the germline V gene are MDHEN and SYDVKM. CDR3 amino acids: CASSDREGVSGNTIYF. DNA for the CDR3: TGTGCCAGCAGTGACCGGGAAGGTGTCTCTGGAAACACCATATATTTT.

CDR3 sequence: CASSFSTGENTEAFF. In nucleotides, the CDR3 is TGCGCCAGCAGCTTCTCGACCGGGGAGAACACTGAAGCTTTCTTT. The V gene is TRBV5-1, the J gene TRBJ1-1; unclear D gene. The CDR3 spans 15 residues. Germline V gene data show CDR1 as SGHRS and CDR2 as YFSETQ. The V gene lost 2 bases and the J gene lost 1 base, with 12 bases spanning the gap.